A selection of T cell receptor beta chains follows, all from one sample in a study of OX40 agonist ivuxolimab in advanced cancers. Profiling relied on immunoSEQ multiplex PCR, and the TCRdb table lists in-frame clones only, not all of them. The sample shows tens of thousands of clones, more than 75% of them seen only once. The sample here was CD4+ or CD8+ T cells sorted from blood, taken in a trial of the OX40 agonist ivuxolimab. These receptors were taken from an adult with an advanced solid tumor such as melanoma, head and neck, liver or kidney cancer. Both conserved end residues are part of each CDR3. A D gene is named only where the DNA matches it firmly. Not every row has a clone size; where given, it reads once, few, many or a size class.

DNA: TGTGCCAGCAGCCTAAGCCGGGGACTCCGTAATGATGAGCAGTTCTTC
CDR3: CASSLSRGLRNDEQFF
V: TRBV5-4
D: -
J: TRBJ2-1
size: once

DNA: TGTGCCAGCAGTCCCCGGGGCCCGGACTCAGGAAACACCATATATTTT
CDR3: CASSPRGPDSGNTIYF
V: TRBV7-3
D: -
J: TRBJ1-3
size: -

DNA: TGTGCCTGGAGTGTAGACAGGGATTCACCCCTCCACTTT
CDR3: CAWSVDRDSPLHF
V: TRBV30
D: TRBD1
J: TRBJ1-6
size: -

DNA: TGTGCCAGCAGTGAAAAGTGGGGCCTTGGACTAGCGGGAGGCCGGGATGAGCAGTTCTTC
CDR3: CASSEKWGLGLAGGRDEQFF
V: TRBV6-1
D: TRBD2
J: TRBJ2-1
size: -

DNA: TGTGCCAGCAAAAAGGGTGGCGCGAACACTGAAGCTTTCTTT
CDR3: CASKKGGANTEAFF
V: TRBV6-6
D: -
J: TRBJ1-1
size: -

DNA: TGCGCCAGCAGCACAAGGACAGGGGCTAGCACAGATACGCAGTATTTT
CDR3: CASSTRTGASTDTQYF
V: TRBV5-1
D: TRBD1
J: TRBJ2-3
size: once

DNA: TGTGCCAGCAGTACAATCTCCGGGACGGGCTACGAGCAGTACTTC
CDR3: CASSTISGTGYEQYF
V: TRBV28
D: -
J: TRBJ2-7
size: -

DNA: TGTGCTAGCAGCTTAACGGGGTACACCGGGGAGCTGTTTTTT
CDR3: CASSLTGYTGELFF
V: TRBV7-7
D: -
J: TRBJ2-2
size: once

DNA: TGCGCCAGCAGCTTGGGGGTCGGCTATGGCTACACCTTC
CDR3: CASSLGVGYGYTF
V: TRBV5-1
D: -
J: TRBJ1-2
size: -

DNA: TGCAGCGTACGGGGGACAGATGGCTACACCTTC
CDR3: CSVRGTDGYTF
V: TRBV29-1
D: TRBD1
J: TRBJ1-2
size: -

DNA: TGTGCCATCAGTGAGCAAGCTGGTGAGCAGTACTTC
CDR3: CAISEQAGEQYF
V: TRBV6-5
D: -
J: TRBJ2-7
size: -

DNA: TGCGCCAGCAGCCCGGGAGGGAATAATGAAAAACTGTTTTTT
CDR3: CASSPGGNNEKLFF
V: TRBV5-1
D: -
J: TRBJ1-4
size: -

DNA: TGTGCCAGCAGCTTAAGTCCAGGGATCGACACTGAAGCTTTCTTT
CDR3: CASSLSPGIDTEAFF
V: TRBV7-3
D: -
J: TRBJ1-1
size: few

DNA: TGTGCCAGCAGCCCGCGCCTTCCGGGGGCCGGGGGAGATACGCAGTATTTT
CDR3: CASSPRLPGAGGDTQYF
V: TRBV7-9
D: -
J: TRBJ2-3
size: few

DNA: TGTGCCAGCAGCTTAGGGGGAAGAGACACAGATACGCAGTATTTT
CDR3: CASSLGGRDTDTQYF
V: TRBV7-2
D: -
J: TRBJ2-3
size: -

DNA: TGCGCCAGCAGCGAATGGGCCGGCTACCTACAAGAGACCCAGTACTTC
CDR3: CASSEWAGYLQETQYF
V: TRBV5-1
D: -
J: TRBJ2-5
size: few

DNA: TGTGCCAGCAGCCCCCCCCCGACTACCGATACGCAGTATTTT
CDR3: CASSPPPTTDTQYF
V: TRBV5-5
D: -
J: TRBJ2-3
size: -

DNA: TGTGCCAGCAGTGATTATAGCAATCAGCCCCAGCATTTT
CDR3: CASSDYSNQPQHF
V: TRBV2
D: -
J: TRBJ1-5
size: -

DNA: TGTGCCAGCAGCTTAAAGTACGAAGGGAACACTGAAGCTTTCTTT
CDR3: CASSLKYEGNTEAFF
V: TRBV7-3
D: -
J: TRBJ1-1
size: -

DNA: TGTGCCAGCAGCTTAGTGGCGAACACCGGGGAGCTGTTTTTT
CDR3: CASSLVANTGELFF
V: TRBV7-9
D: -
J: TRBJ2-2
size: few

DNA: TGTGCCAGCAGTTTATCCCCACACAGGGGTGAAGATTCACCCCTCCACTTT
CDR3: CASSLSPHRGEDSPLHF
V: TRBV28
D: TRBD1
J: TRBJ1-6
size: -

DNA: TGTGCCAGCAGTTCATTACCGAACTATGGCTACACCTTC
CDR3: CASSSLPNYGYTF
V: TRBV2
D: -
J: TRBJ1-2
size: -

DNA: TGCAGCGGCGGACAGGCCATCTACAATGAGCAGTTCTTC
CDR3: CSGGQAIYNEQFF
V: TRBV29-1
D: TRBD1
J: TRBJ2-1
size: -

DNA: TGTGCCAGCAGTTACTCTGCGGGACAGGGGGCTGGGGAGCAGTTCTTC
CDR3: CASSYSAGQGAGEQFF
V: TRBV6-5
D: TRBD1
J: TRBJ2-1
size: -

DNA: TGTGCCACTTCCCGGGGCGTACAGGGGCAAGAGACCCAGTACTTC
CDR3: CATSRGVQGQETQYF
V: TRBV6-5
D: TRBD1
J: TRBJ2-5
size: -

DNA: TGCGCCAGCGCCAAAATGGGACAGATCTCCGAGCAGTACTTC
CDR3: CASAKMGQISEQYF
V: TRBV5-1
D: TRBD1
J: TRBJ2-7
size: -